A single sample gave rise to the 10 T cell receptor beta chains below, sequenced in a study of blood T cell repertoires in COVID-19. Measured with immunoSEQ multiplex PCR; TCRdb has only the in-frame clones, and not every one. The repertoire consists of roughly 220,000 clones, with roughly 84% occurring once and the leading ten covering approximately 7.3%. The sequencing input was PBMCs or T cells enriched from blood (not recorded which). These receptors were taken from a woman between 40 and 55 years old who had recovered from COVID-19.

CDR3 amino acids: CASSFRVSGGANVLTF. CDR3 nucleotides: TGTGCCAGCAGCTTCCGTGTGTCGGGGGGGGCCAACGTCCTGACTTTC. The J gene is TRBJ2-6, the V gene TRBV7-2; TRBD2 might be the D (5 bases). This CDR3 contains 16 residues. CDR1 SGHTA and CDR2 FQGNSA come from the germline V gene. Deletions cut 3 bases from V and 4 bases from J, with 13 bases between.

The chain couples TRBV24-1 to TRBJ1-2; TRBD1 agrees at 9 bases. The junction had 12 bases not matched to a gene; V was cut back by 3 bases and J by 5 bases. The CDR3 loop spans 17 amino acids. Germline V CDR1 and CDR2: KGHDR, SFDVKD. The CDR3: CATSDTGGEGVGYGYTF. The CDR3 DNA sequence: TGTGCCACCAGTGATACAGGGGGCGAAGGGGTTGGTTATGGCTACACCTTC.

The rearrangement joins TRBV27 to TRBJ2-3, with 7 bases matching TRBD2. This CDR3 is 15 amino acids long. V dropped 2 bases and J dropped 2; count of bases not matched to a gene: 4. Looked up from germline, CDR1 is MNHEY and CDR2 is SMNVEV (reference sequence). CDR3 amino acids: CASSLGGGYTDTQYF. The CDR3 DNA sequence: TGTGCCAGCAGTTTAGGGGGGGGATACACAGATACGCAGTATTTT.

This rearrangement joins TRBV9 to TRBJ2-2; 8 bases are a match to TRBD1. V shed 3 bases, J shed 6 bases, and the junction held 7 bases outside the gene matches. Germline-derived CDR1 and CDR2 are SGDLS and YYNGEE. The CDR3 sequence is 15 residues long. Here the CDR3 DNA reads TGTGCCAGCAGCGGTGACAGGGGTTGGGCCGGGGAGCTGTTTTTT. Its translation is CASSGDRGWAGELFF.

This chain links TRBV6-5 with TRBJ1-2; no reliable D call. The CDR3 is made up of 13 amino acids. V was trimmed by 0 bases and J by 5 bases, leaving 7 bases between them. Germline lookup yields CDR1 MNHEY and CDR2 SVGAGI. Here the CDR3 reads CASSYSAAYGYTF. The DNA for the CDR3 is TGTGCCAGCAGTTACTCGGCCGCTTATGGCTACACCTTC.

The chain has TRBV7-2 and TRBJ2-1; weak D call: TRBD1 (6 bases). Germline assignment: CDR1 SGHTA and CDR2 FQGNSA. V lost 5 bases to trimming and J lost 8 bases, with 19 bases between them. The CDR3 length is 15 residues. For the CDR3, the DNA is TGTGCCAGCAGCGAGTGGGGGCCAGGGAGAGATGAGCAGTTCTTC. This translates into CASSEWGPGRDEQFF.

CDR3 amino acids: CASSLTLGGRGTDTQYF. CDR3 in DNA: TGTGCCAGCAGCTTAACCCTGGGGGGGAGGGGAACAGATACGCAGTATTTT. The rearrangement uses TRBV9 and TRBJ2-3; the match to TRBD2 covers 7 bases. V shed 4 bases, J shed 3 bases, and the junction held 14 bases outside the gene matches. This CDR3 contains 17 residues. Germline V lookup: CDR1 SGDLS, CDR2 YYNGEE.

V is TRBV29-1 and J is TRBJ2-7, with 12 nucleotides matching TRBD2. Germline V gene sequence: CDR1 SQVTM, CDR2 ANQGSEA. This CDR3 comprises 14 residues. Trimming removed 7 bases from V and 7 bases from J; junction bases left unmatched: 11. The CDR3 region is CSARFGLAGSEQYF. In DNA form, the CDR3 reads TGCAGCGCGCGATTCGGACTAGCGGGAAGTGAGCAGTACTTC.

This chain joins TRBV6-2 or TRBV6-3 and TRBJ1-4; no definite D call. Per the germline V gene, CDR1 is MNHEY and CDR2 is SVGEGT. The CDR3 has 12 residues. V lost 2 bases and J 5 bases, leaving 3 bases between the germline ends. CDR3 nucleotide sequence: TGTGCCAGCAGTTACCTGAATGAAAAACTGTTTTTT. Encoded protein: CASSYLNEKLFF.

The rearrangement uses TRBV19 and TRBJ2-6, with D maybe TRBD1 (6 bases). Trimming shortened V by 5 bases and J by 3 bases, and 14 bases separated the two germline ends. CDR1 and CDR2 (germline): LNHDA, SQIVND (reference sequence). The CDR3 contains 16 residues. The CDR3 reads CASSSRGRDGANVLTF. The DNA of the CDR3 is TGTGCCAGTAGTTCCAGGGGTCGGGATGGGGCCAACGTCCTGACTTTC.